This passage covers 25 T cell receptor beta chains from one sample sequenced in a study of T cells in Graves' hyperthyroidism and ophthalmopathy. Amplification of TCR beta CDR3 regions used RNA as the template. In the first-round RT-PCR of the TCR CDR3, the HTBI primer set was used. TCRdb reprocessed the multiplex PCR reads via MiXCR and lists one record per CDR3 protein. This sample yields more than 550,000 distinct CDR3 sequences, of which 15% to 20% are seen a single time; roughly a sixth belongs to the top ten. The sample consisted of blood. The receptors were gathered from a man aged 45-65 years with Graves' hyperthyroidism.

The rearrangement links TRBV6-1 to TRBJ2-7; D perhaps matches TRBD1 (6 bases). V lost 0 bases to trimming and J lost 3 bases, with 15 bases between them. Germline V gene data show CDR1 as MNHNS and CDR2 as SASEGT. The CDR3 length is 16 residues. Here the CDR3 reads CASSEAGTIRGYEQYF. CDR3 sequence (DNA): TGTGCCAGCAGTGAAGCCGGGACAATAAGGGGCTACGAGCAGTACTTC.

The chain carries TRBV7-8 and TRBJ2-5; D may correspond to TRBD1 or TRBD2 (5 bases each). Germline CDR1 SGHVS, CDR2 FQNEAQ. Trimming left V 5 bases short and J 5 bases short, with 18 bases between. The CDR3 has 15 residues. This CDR3 is CASSPIRGEGETQYF. CDR3 coding DNA: TGTGCCAGCAGCCCAATAAGGGGAGAGGGGGAGACCCAGTACTTC.

The chain employs TRBV6-4 and TRBJ2-7; D is uncertain. Per germline, CDR1 MRHNA and CDR2 SNTAGT. The CDR3 runs to 15 residues. Trimming stripped 0 bases from V and 4 bases from J, with 13 bases between. CDR3 nucleotides: TGTGCCAGCAGTGACTCGATAAACGCGAGATACGAGCAGTACTTC. This encodes CASSDSINARYEQYF.

The rearrangement links TRBV4-1 to TRBJ2-3, with 8 bases fitting TRBD2. The trim removed 2 bases at V and 2 bases at J, leaving 18 bases unmatched. Looked up from germline, CDR1 is MGHRA and CDR2 is YSYEKL. This CDR3 comprises 20 residues. The CDR3, as DNA: TGCGCCAGCAGCCAAAGGACGGGAAGCGGGAGTACGCCTTCCACAGATACGCAGTATTTT. Translating gives CASSQRTGSGSTPSTDTQYF.

This clonotype has a handful of counts. The chain combines TRBV5-1 with TRBJ2-1, with D unresolved. Trimming shortened V by 5 bases and J by 7 bases, and 10 bases separated the two germline ends. The CDR3 totals 12 residues. In germline, CDR1 is SGHRS, CDR2 YFSETQ. The CDR3 DNA reads TGCGCCAGCAGTCATCCCGATAATGAGCAGTTCTTC. This sequence encodes CASSHPDNEQFF. Using reference TRBV5-1 and TRBJ2-1 for the parts outside the CDR3, the full variable domain is KAGVTQTPRYLIKTRGQQVTLSCSPISGHRSVSWYQQTPGQGLQFLFEYFSETQRNKGNFPGRFSGRQFSNSRSEMNVSTLELGDSALYLCASSHPDNEQFFGPGTRLTVL.

This clonotype was recorded a few times. The CDR3 spells CASSSPTEYTF. For the CDR3, the DNA is TGTGCCAGCAGCTCGCCGACGGAATACACCTTC. This rearrangement joins TRBV7-2 to TRBJ1-2, with D uncertain. The CDR3 length is 11 residues. Trimming took 4 bases from V and 11 from J, leaving 11 bases between them. In germline, CDR1 is SGHTA, CDR2 FQGNSA.

The chain carries TRBV7-9 and TRBJ1-1; 10 bases agree with TRBD1. Germline lookup yields CDR1 SEHNR and CDR2 FQNEAQ (reference sequence). The V segment lost 2 bases and the J segment 5 bases; nucleotides outside the gene matches: 8. The CDR3 is made up of 16 amino acids. CDR3 loop: CASSLRQGASETEAFF. Written as DNA, the CDR3 is TGTGCCAGCAGCTTACGACAGGGGGCTTCGGAGACTGAAGCTTTCTTT. Looking up the rest from reference TRBV7-9 and TRBJ1-1 gives the full variable domain: DTGVSQNPRHKITKRGQNVTFRCDPISEHNRLYWYRQTLGQGPEFLTYFQNEAQLEKSRLLSDRFSAERPKGSFSTLEIQRTEQGDSAMYLCASSLRQGASETEAFFGQGTRLTVV.

This clonotype was seen at least ten times. This chain links TRBV30 with TRBJ1-4; no clear D gene. With 1 base removed from V and 7 bases from J, the gap between germline ends came to 16 bases. The germline V gene encodes CDR1 GTSNPN and CDR2 SVGIG (reference sequence). This CDR3 comprises 15 residues. DNA of the CDR3: TGTGCCTGGAGTGCACCCCGGGGAAGGATTGAAAAACTGTTTTTT. Its protein is CAWSAPRGRIEKLFF.

Only a few counts were recorded for this clonotype. The chain carries TRBV7-2 and TRBJ1-5; D not certain. Trimming shortened V by 4 bases and J by 7 bases, and 11 bases separated the two germline ends. Germline CDR1 is SGHTA and CDR2 is FQGNSA. The CDR3 is made up of 13 amino acids. The CDR3 protein is CASSSGVTQPQHF. For the CDR3, the DNA is TGTGCCAGCAGCTCCGGGGTAACCCAGCCCCAGCATTTT. The full variable domain, in which reference TRBV7-2 and TRBJ1-5 provide the parts outside the CDR3, is GAGVSQSPSNKVTEKGKDVELRCDPISGHTALYWYRQSLGQGLEFLIYFQGNSAPDKSGLPSDRFSAERTGGSVSTLTIQRTQQEDSAVYLCASSSGVTQPQHFGDGTRLSIL.

This clonotype has more than one count but fewer than ten. The chain combines TRBV27 with TRBJ2-7; D might be TRBD1 (5 bases). Germline CDR1 reads MNHEY; CDR2 reads SMNVEV (reference sequence). With 5 bases removed from V and 5 bases from J, the gap between germline ends came to 10 bases. The CDR3 loop spans 12 amino acids. In DNA form, the CDR3 reads TGTGCCAGCAGTACAGGAGCGAACGAGCAGTACTTC. This gives the protein CASSTGANEQYF.

In the case of this clonotype: Compared with germline, one end of the junction differs, possibly owing to a read error. This rearrangement joins TRBV24-1 to TRBJ2-1; TRBD2 matches 11 bases. Germline CDR1 and CDR2: KGHDR and SFDVKD. The CDR3 spans 19 residues. In nucleotides, the CDR3 is TGTGCCACCAGTGATTTCGGACTAGCGGGCGGTAGCTCCTACAGTGAGCAGTTCTTC. Its translation is CATSDFGLAGGSSYSEQFF.

In its sample, this clonotype was seen many times. This rearrangement joins TRBV28 to TRBJ1-2, with a possible D match to TRBD1 (5 bases). V shed 3 bases and J shed 5 bases, with 13 bases lying between them. The germline V gene has CDR1 MDHEN and CDR2 SYDVKM. The CDR3 sequence is 14 residues long. In DNA form, the CDR3 reads TGTGCCAGCAGTTTGGCCAGGGAGACGTATGGCTACACCTTC. Its protein product is CASSLARETYGYTF.

This clonotype has a count of ten or more. V usage is TRBV27 and J usage is TRBJ2-7, with D perhaps assigned TRBD1 or TRBD2 (6 bases each). Germline CDR1 and CDR2: MNHEY and SMNVEV (reference sequence). This CDR3 has 15 residues. V lost 0 bases to trimming and J lost 4 bases, with 13 bases between them. The CDR3 here is CASSLSTGGVYEQYF. CDR3 DNA sequence: TGTGCCAGCAGTTTATCGACCGGGGGCGTGTACGAGCAGTACTTC.

Regarding this clonotype: A much larger clone sits a single nucleotide away, making a read error possible. The chain uses TRBV6-2 or TRBV6-3 and TRBJ2-3, with D unresolved. The CDR3 is 12 residues long. Germline CDR1 MNHEY, CDR2 SVGEGT. Trimming took off 1 base at V and 2 bases at J, with 1 base between the two ends. CDR3 region: CASSYYTDTQYF. CDR3 coding DNA: TGTGCCAGCAGTTACTACACAGATACGCAGTATTTT.

This clonotype occurred many times. This chain uses TRBV25-1 with TRBJ2-5; 8 bases align to TRBD2. The CDR3 sequence is 14 residues long. The V segment lost 5 bases and the J segment 1 base; nucleotides outside the gene matches: 3. Germline V gene sequence: CDR1 MGHDK, CDR2 SYGVNS. The CDR3 DNA sequence: TGTGCCAGCAGTTTAGCGGGGTTCCAAGAGACCCAGTACTTC. Protein sequence: CASSLAGFQETQYF.

With respect to this clonotype: A much larger clone differs by one base, so this may be a read error. For the CDR3, the DNA is TGCGCCAGCAGTGAGATCAGGGAGGGTTCATCCCTCCACTTT. This encodes CASSEIREGSSLHF. V usage is TRBV6-8 and J usage is TRBJ1-6; a possible D gene is TRBD1 (5 bases). CDR1 is MNHGY, CDR2 SAAAGT, per germline. The CDR3 covers 14 residues.

The genes are TRBV18 and TRBJ1-1; D not certain. The germline CDR1 and CDR2 sequences are KGHSH and LQKENI. The CDR3 consists of 13 residues. Trimming shortened V by 8 bases and J by 2 bases, and 12 bases separated the two germline ends. The CDR3 sequence: CASREGLNTEAFF. Here the CDR3 DNA reads TGTGCCAGCCGAGAGGGCCTAAACACTGAAGCTTTCTTT.

This clonotype was seen ten or more times. The chain is built from TRBV19 and TRBJ1-4; D may be TRBD1 (5 bases). Trimming cost V 6 bases and J 5 bases, with 16 bases left between them. The CDR3 is 15 residues long. Looked up from germline, CDR1 is LNHDA and CDR2 is SQIVND (reference sequence). CDR3 DNA sequence: TGTGCCAGTAGGAGTGCCCCAGGGCGGAATGAAAAACTGTTTTTT. It is translated as CASRSAPGRNEKLFF.

The chain recombines TRBV11-2 with TRBJ2-7, with 11 bases identical to TRBD2. The junction had 1 base not matched to a gene; V was cut back by 1 base and J by 2 bases. The CDR3 has 15 residues. The germline V gene has CDR1 SGHAT and CDR2 FQNNGV. In DNA, the CDR3 is TGTGCCAGCAGCTTAGTGACTAGCGGGACCTACGAGCAGTACTTC. This encodes CASSLVTSGTYEQYF.

Notes on this clonotype: A much larger clone sits a single nucleotide away, making a read error possible. CDR3 in DNA: TGTGCCAGCGGGACAGGGGGACACACTGAAGCTTTCTTT. Its protein is CASGTGGHTEAFF. The chain carries TRBV27 and TRBJ1-1, with 11 positions matching TRBD1. V trimming: 8 bases; J trimming: 3 bases; junction bases outside the gene matches: 2. The CDR3 length is 13 residues. Looked up from germline, CDR1 is MNHEY and CDR2 is SMNVEV (reference sequence).

In its sample, this clonotype was seen many times. The V gene is TRBV28, the J gene TRBJ1-2; D remains unclear. CDR1 is MDHEN and CDR2 is SYDVKM in the germline V gene. Between the trimmed V and J ends, which lost 2 bases and 3 bases, there was a span of 22 bases. The CDR3 totals 18 residues. The CDR3 coding sequence is TGTGCCAGCAGTTTACTTATCGGGATGGGAGGTCGGGACTATGGCTACACCTTC. It translates to CASSLLIGMGGRDYGYTF.

This clonotype has at least ten counts. The chain combines TRBV7-9 with TRBJ2-1, with TRBD1 as a possible D gene (5 bases). There are 14 residues in the CDR3. Germline CDR1 is SEHNR and CDR2 is FQNEAQ (reference sequence). The V and J ends lost 10 bases and 1 base respectively, with 14 bases between them. The CDR3 DNA reads TGTGCCAACTCCAAGGGGCTTTCCTACAATGAGCAGTTCTTC. Its translation: CANSKGLSYNEQFF.

The chain joins TRBV7-2 to TRBJ1-2; D might be TRBD1 (6 bases). CDR1 is SGHTA, CDR2 FQGNSA, per germline. The CDR3 loop spans 16 amino acids. V lost 5 bases to trimming and J lost 4 bases, with 20 bases between them. The CDR3 is CASSPTGIGGAYGYTF. In DNA form, the CDR3 reads TGTGCCAGCAGCCCCACCGGAATAGGGGGAGCCTATGGCTACACCTTC.

A few counts support this clonotype. The genes are TRBV18 and TRBJ1-1, with 7 bases that match TRBD1. Per germline, CDR1 KGHSH and CDR2 LQKENI. This CDR3 region has 14 residues. Trimming removed 1 base from V and 5 bases from J; junction bases left unmatched: 4. The CDR3 nucleotides read TGTGCCAGCTCACCACAAAGGGGACAGACTGAAGCTTTCTTT. This codes for CASSPQRGQTEAFF.

This clonotype was found many times. J is TRBJ2-2 and V is TRBV6-2 or TRBV6-3; 12 positions agree with TRBD2. The germline V gene encodes CDR1 MNHEY and CDR2 SVGEGT. J gave up 5 bases and V 1 base, and 2 bases lay outside the gene matches. This CDR3 has 16 amino acids. Written as DNA, the CDR3 is TGTGCCAGCAGTTACTGGCTAGCGGGGGGGACCGGGGAGCTGTTTTTT. Translation gives CASSYWLAGGTGELFF.